The clone carrying this T cell receptor (beta chain) appeared a single time. The CDR3 is 14 amino acids. Germline CDR1 MNHEY, CDR2 SMNVEV (reference sequence). The V gene end was trimmed by 7 bases and the J gene end by 7 bases; junction bases not matched to a gene: 6. The data were obtained in a study of blood T cell repertoires in COVID-19. About the research overall: The origin of the acute and convalescent COVID-19 samples was the United States, Italy and Spain. Sources were T cells, B-cell-depleted T cells, or PBMCs; the material itself was cDNA or gDNA.

Per the study methods: Amplification from reference gene primers served as the basis for estimated nucleated cell counts. Sequencing was performed with immunoSEQ multiplex PCR; in TCRdb, only in-frame clones are kept and a portion is missing. Clonal size and the V and J genes are those of that table, whereas D and trimming came from the DNA. This sample yields 100,000 to 110,000 clones, of which about 80% are seen a single time; around a third belongs to the top ten. The gene calls are TRBV27 and TRBJ1-6; 8 nucleotides match TRBD1. This TCR was recovered from a man between 65 and 85 years old with active or convalescent COVID-19. The sequencing sample was made of peripheral blood. In nucleotides, the CDR3 is TGTGCCAGCACCCGGGGGACAGGCAATTCACCCCTCCACTTT. This codes for CASTRGTGNSPLHF.